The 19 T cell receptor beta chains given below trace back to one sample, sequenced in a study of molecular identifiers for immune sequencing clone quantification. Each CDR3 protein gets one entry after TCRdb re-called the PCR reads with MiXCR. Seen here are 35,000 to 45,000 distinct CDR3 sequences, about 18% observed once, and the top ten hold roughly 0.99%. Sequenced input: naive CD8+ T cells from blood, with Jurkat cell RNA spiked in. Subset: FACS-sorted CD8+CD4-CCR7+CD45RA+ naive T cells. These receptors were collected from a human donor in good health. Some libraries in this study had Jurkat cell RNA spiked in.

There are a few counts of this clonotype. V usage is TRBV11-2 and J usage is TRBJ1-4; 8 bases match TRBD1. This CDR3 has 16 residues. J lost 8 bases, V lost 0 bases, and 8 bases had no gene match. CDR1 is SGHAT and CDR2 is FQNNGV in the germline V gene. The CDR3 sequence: CASSLDVAGGHEKLFF. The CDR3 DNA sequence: TGTGCCAGCAGCTTAGATGTGGCAGGGGGCCACGAAAAACTGTTTTTT.

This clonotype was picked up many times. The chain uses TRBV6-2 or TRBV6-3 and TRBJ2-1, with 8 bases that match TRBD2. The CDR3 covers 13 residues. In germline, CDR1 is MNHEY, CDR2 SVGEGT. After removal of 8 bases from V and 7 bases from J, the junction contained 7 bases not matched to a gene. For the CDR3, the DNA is TGTGCCAGCTATGCGGTAGCGGGGAATGAGCAGTTCTTC. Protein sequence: CASYAVAGNEQFF.

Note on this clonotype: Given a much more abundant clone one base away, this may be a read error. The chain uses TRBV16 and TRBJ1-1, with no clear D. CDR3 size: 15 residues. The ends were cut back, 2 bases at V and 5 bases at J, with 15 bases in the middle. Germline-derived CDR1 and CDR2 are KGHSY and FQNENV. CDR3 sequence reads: CASSQPRSQRTEAFF. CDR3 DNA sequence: TGTGCCAGCAGCCAACCCAGGTCACAGAGAACTGAAGCTTTCTTT. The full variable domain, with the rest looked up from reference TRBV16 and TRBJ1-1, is GEEVAQTPKHLVRGEGQKAKLYCAPIKGHSYVFWYQQVLKNEFKFLISFQNENVFDETGMPKERFSAKCLPNSPCSLEIQATKLEDSAVYFCASSQPRSQRTEAFFGQGTRLTVV.

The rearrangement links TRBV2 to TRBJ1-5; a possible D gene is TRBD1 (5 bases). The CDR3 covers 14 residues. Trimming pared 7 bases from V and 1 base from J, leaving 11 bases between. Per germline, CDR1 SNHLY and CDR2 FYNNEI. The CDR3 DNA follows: TGTGCCAGCACACAGGTTCCGAGCAATCAGCCCCAGCATTTT. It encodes CASTQVPSNQPQHF.

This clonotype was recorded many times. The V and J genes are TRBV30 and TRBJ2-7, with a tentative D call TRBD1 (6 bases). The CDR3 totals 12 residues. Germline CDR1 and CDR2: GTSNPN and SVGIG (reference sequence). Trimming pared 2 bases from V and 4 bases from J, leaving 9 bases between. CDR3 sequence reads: CAWSPTGYEQYF. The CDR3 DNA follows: TGTGCCTGGAGTCCAACAGGGTACGAGCAGTACTTC. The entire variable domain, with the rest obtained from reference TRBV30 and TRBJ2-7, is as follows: SQTIHQWPATLVQPVGSPLSLECTVEGTSNPNLYWYRQAAGRGLQLLFYSVGIGQISSEVPQNLSASRPQDRQFILSSKKLLLSDSGFYLCAWSPTGYEQYFGPGTRLTVT.

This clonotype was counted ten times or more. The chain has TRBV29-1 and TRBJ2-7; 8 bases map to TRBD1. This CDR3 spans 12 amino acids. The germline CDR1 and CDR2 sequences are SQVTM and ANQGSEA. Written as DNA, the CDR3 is TGCAGTGCCGGGACAGGCTCCTACGAGCAGTACTTC. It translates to CSAGTGSYEQYF.

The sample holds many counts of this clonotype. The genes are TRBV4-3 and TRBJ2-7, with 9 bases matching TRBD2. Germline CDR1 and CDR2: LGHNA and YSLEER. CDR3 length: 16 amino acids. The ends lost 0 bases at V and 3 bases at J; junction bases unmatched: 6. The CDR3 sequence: CASSQDLSGGIYEQYF. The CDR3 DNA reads TGCGCCAGCAGCCAAGATCTCAGCGGGGGGATCTACGAGCAGTACTTC.

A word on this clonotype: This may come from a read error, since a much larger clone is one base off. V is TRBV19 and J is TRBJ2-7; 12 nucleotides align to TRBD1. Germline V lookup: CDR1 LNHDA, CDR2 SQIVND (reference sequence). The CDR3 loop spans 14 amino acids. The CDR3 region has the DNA TGTGTCAGTAGTACCTGGGACAGGGGGCACGAGCAGTACTTC. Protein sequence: CVSSTWDRGHEQYF.

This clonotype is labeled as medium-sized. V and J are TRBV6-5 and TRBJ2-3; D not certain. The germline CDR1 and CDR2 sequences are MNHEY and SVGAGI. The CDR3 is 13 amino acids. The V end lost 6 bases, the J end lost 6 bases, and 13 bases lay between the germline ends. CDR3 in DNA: TGTGCCAGCAGCCGCAGACTTGTGGATACGCAGTATTTT. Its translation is CASSRRLVDTQYF.

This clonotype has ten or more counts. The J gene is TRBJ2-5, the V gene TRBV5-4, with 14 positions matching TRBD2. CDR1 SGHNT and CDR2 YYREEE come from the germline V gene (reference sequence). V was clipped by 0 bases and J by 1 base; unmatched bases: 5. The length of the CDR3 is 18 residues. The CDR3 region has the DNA TGTGCCAGCAGCTTGGGGACTAGCGGGAGGTATTTCCAAGAGACCCAGTACTTC. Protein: CASSLGTSGRYFQETQYF.

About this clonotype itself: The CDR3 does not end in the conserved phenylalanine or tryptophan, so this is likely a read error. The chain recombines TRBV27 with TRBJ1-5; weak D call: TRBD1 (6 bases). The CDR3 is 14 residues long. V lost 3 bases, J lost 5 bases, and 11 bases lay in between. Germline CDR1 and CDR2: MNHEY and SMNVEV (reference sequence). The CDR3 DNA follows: TGTGCCAGCAGTTTGACACAGGGCTATCAGCCCCAGCATCTT. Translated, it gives CASSLTQGYQPQHL.

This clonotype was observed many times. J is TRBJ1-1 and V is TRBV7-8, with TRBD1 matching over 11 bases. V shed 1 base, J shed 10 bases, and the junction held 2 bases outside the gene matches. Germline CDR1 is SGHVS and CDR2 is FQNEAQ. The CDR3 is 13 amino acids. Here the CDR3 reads CASSLEGTGGAFF. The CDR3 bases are TGTGCCAGCAGCTTAGAGGGGACAGGGGGAGCTTTCTTT.

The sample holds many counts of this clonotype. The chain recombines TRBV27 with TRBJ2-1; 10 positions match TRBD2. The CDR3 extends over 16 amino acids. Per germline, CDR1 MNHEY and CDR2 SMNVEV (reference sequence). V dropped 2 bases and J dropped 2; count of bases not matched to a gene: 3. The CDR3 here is CASSLTSGATYNEQFF. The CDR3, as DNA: TGTGCCAGCAGTTTAACTAGCGGGGCCACCTACAATGAGCAGTTCTTC.

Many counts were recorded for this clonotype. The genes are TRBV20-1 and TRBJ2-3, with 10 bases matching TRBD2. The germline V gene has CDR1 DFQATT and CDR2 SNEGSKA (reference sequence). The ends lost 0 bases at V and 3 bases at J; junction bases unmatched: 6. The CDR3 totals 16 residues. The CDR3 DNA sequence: TGCAGTGCTAGAGATACCAGCGGGAGGGCTACAGATACGCAGTATTTT. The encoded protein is CSARDTSGRATDTQYF.

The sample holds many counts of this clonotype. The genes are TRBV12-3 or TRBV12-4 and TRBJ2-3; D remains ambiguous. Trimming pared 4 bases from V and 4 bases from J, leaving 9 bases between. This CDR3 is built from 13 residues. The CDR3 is CASSSTRADTQYF. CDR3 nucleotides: TGTGCCAGCAGTTCTACACGGGCAGATACGCAGTATTTT.

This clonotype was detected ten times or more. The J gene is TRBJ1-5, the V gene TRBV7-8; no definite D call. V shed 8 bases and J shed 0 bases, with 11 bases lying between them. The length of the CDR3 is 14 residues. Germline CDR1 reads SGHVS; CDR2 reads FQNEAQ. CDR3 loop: CASAWSGSNQPQHF. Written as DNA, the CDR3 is TGTGCCAGCGCCTGGTCGGGTAGCAATCAGCCCCAGCATTTT.

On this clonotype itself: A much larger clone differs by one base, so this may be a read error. CDR3 protein: CASSSGHPNTRELFF. CDR3 coding DNA: TGTGCCAGTAGTAGCGGACACCCGAACACCAGGGAGCTGTTTTTT. The gene calls are TRBV19 and TRBJ2-2; D might be TRBD1 (5 bases). This CDR3 spans 15 amino acids. The germline V gene has CDR1 LNHDA and CDR2 SQIVND (reference sequence).

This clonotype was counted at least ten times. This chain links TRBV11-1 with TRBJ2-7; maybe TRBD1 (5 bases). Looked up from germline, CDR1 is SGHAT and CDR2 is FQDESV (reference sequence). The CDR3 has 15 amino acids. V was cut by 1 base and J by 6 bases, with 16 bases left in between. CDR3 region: CASSLGSPGLGEQYF. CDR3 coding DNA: TGTGCCAGCAGCTTAGGCTCGCCAGGGCTTGGCGAGCAGTACTTC.

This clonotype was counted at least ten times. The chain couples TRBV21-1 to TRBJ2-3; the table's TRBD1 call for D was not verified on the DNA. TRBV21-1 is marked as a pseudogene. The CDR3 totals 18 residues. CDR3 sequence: CASSNSRPPTSWTDTQYF. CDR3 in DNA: TGTGCCAGCAGCAACTCGAGACCCCCCACCTCCTGGACAGATACGCAGTATTTT.